This T cell receptor beta chain was identified in a study of blood T cell repertoires in COVID-19. The wider study: COVID-19 samples from acute and convalescent phases originated in the United States, Italy and Spain.

Clones were read by immunoSEQ multiplex PCR, and TCRdb kept only the in-frame ones, dropping some. The sample shows around 71,000 clones, roughly 85% of them seen only once. CDR3 length: 15 amino acids. CDR1 and CDR2 from the germline V gene are LGHDT and YNNKEL (reference sequence). Trimming pared 1 base from V and 5 bases from J, leaving 12 bases between. Input material: peripheral blood. The clonotype was recovered from a man older than 75 with acute or convalescent COVID-19. This chain links TRBV3-1 (or the pseudogene TRBV3-2) with TRBJ2-1; maybe TRBD2 (6 bases). This CDR3 reads CASSQGWTTHNEQFF. CDR3 bases: TGTGCCAGCAGCCAAGGTTGGACTACCCACAATGAGCAGTTCTTC.